The present TCR beta chain was sequenced within a study of T-cell memory formation after mild COVID-19. MiXCR was run by TCRdb on the 5' RACE reads, yielding one entry per CDR3 protein. The sample carries 400,000 to 500,000 distinct CDR3 sequences, about 20% recorded once. The V gene's germline CDR1 is SGHTA and CDR2 FQGNSA. The CDR3 runs to 17 residues. V lost 3 bases and J 2 bases, leaving 18 bases between the germline ends. Sequenced material: PBMCs or a T cell subset sorted from them (not recorded which). The clonotype originates from a young man who had mild COVID-19 (a few samples of this study predate the infection). Cell type and time point are not known. This chain uses TRBV7-2 with TRBJ2-3; D possibly uses TRBD1 or TRBD2 (5 bases each). In DNA, the CDR3 is TGTGCCAGCAGCTTTCACCCCCGGGGCCTTTCCACAGATACGCAGTATTTT. It codes for CASSFHPRGLSTDTQYF.